The following is a TCR beta chain sequence with its context. J gave up 0 bases and V 6 bases, and 4 bases lay outside the gene matches. This CDR3 has 15 amino acids. CDR1 and CDR2 (germline): KGHSH, LQKENI. The sample comes from a study of blood T cell repertoires in COVID-19. About the study: From the United States, Italy and Spain came samples of acute and convalescent COVID-19. Sample material is recorded as cDNA or gDNA derived from T cells, B-cell-depleted T cells, or PBMCs.

Study processing details: From reference gene primer amplification, estimates of nucleated cell counts were derived. Generated by immunoSEQ multiplex PCR, the TCRdb table keeps only in-frame clones and is missing some. That table furnishes V, J and clone size, whereas the DNA furnished D and trimming. In the table there are 200,000 to 250,000 clones, around four fifths of which are singletons. The clonotype comes from a woman aged 80 or over with active or convalescent COVID-19. Sequenced input: peripheral blood. The chain joins TRBV18 to TRBJ2-1, with 8 positions matching TRBD1. The CDR3 region has the DNA TGTGCCAGCTCCTATGGACAGGGCTCCTACAATGAGCAGTTCTTC. Translating gives CASSYGQGSYNEQFF.